One and the same sample provided the 25 T cell receptor beta chains below, sequenced in a study of blood T cell repertoires in COVID-19. Method: immunoSEQ multiplex PCR; TCRdb's copy keeps in-frame clones and lacks some. The table has 40,000 to 45,000 clones, approximately 91% seen once. Sequenced input: peripheral blood. These receptors all come from a man in his fifties or sixties with active COVID-19.

The genes are TRBV4-2 and TRBJ2-1, with 10 bases that match TRBD2. CDR3 length: 17 residues. CDR1 is LGHNA and CDR2 is YNFKEQ in the germline V gene. V lost 4 bases to trimming and J lost 7 bases; unmatched junction nucleotides: 13. DNA for the CDR3: TGTGCCAGCAGCCCCCCGTGGCAACTAGCGGGAACTAATGAGCAGTTCTTC. Residues: CASSPPWQLAGTNEQFF.

V usage is TRBV5-8 and J usage is TRBJ2-5; D remains ambiguous. V lost 0 bases and J 1 base, leaving 7 bases between the germline ends. The CDR3 contains 14 residues. Germline V gene lookup returns CDR1 SGHTS and CDR2 YDEGEE. CDR3 residues: CASSLVATQETQYF. In nucleotides, the CDR3 is TGTGCCAGCAGCTTGGTGGCAACCCAAGAGACCCAGTACTTC. The full variable domain, in which reference TRBV5-8 and TRBJ2-5 provide the parts outside the CDR3, is EAGVTQSPTHLIKTRGQQATLRCSPISGHTSVYWYQQALGLGLQFLLWYDEGEERNRGNFPPRFSGRQFPNYSSELNVNALELEDSALYLCASSLVATQETQYFGPGTRLLVL.

The CDR3 loop is CASSYFGVAGGPDEQFF. The CDR3 DNA follows: TGTGCCAGCAGTTACTTTGGGGTAGCGGGAGGGCCCGATGAGCAGTTCTTC. This sequence joins TRBV6-2 or TRBV6-3 and TRBJ2-1; 11 bases line up with TRBD2. CDR1 MNHEY and CDR2 SVGEGT come from the germline V gene. Trimming removed 1 base from V and 8 bases from J; junction bases left unmatched: 10. The CDR3 has 17 residues.

V is TRBV5-4 and J is TRBJ2-5; weak D call: TRBD2 (5 bases). This CDR3 region has 13 residues. V dropped 2 bases and J dropped 4 bases, with 9 bases sitting between them. CDR1 SGHNT and CDR2 YYREEE come from the germline V gene (reference sequence). The DNA of the CDR3 is TGTGCCAGCAGCTTAGCGGTACGAGAGACCCAGTACTTC. This translates into CASSLAVRETQYF.

The chain has TRBV6-5 and TRBJ1-2, with 7 bases aligning to TRBD1. V gave up 6 bases and J gave up 2 bases; unmatched junction bases: 9. Germline V gene lookup returns CDR1 MNHEY and CDR2 SVGAGI. This CDR3 has 15 residues. The CDR3 region has the DNA TGTGCCAGCAGAAGACAGGGAAACAGAAACTATGGCTACACCTTC. The encoded protein is CASRRQGNRNYGYTF.

The CDR3 sequence: CASSGRQWPTEAFF. The DNA of the CDR3 is TGTGCCAGCAGCGGACGACAGTGGCCCACTGAAGCTTTCTTT. V and J are TRBV3-1 (or the pseudogene TRBV3-2) and TRBJ1-1; D may be TRBD1 (5 bases). CDR3 length equals 14 residues. Trimming shortened V by 5 bases and J by 4 bases, and 14 bases separated the two germline ends. Germline V lookup: CDR1 LGHDT, CDR2 YNNKEL (reference sequence).

The chain links TRBV3-1 (or the pseudogene TRBV3-2) to TRBJ1-1; 7 bases map to TRBD1. V dropped 2 bases and J dropped 4; count of bases not matched to a gene: 4. CDR1 and CDR2 (germline): LGHDT, YNNKEL (reference sequence). This CDR3 has 14 amino acids. This CDR3 is CASSQTYRGTEAFF. The CDR3 bases are TGTGCCAGCAGCCAAACCTACAGGGGCACTGAAGCTTTCTTT.

The chain links TRBV30 to TRBJ2-2, with 10 bases fitting TRBD1. This CDR3 spans 17 amino acids. Germline CDR1 GTSNPN, CDR2 SVGIG (reference sequence). V shed 6 bases and J 0 bases; nucleotides not matched to a gene: 10. The CDR3: CACMSGTGVANTGELFF. The CDR3 nucleotides read TGTGCCTGTATGTCCGGGACAGGGGTAGCGAACACCGGGGAGCTGTTTTTT.

The chain employs TRBV11-3 and TRBJ2-1; unclear D gene. The CDR3 sequence is 14 residues long. Deletions cut 5 bases from V and 5 bases from J, with 13 bases between. Germline CDR1 and CDR2: SGHNT and YENEEA. In DNA form, the CDR3 reads TGTGCCAGCAGCCCACTCCGCGGCGACAATGAGCAGTTCTTC. It is translated as CASSPLRGDNEQFF.

The J gene is TRBJ2-7, the V gene TRBV6-2 or TRBV6-3, with TRBD1 matching 7 bases. CDR1 and CDR2 (germline): MNHEY, SVGEGT. The CDR3 sequence is 12 residues long. V gave up 2 bases and J gave up 9 bases; unmatched junction bases: 4. The CDR3 DNA sequence: TGTGCCAGCAGTTACAGGGGGCTGAGGCAGTACTTC. Translation: CASSYRGLRQYF.

The chain combines TRBV28 with TRBJ2-3, with 13 positions matching TRBD2. From germline, CDR1 is MDHEN and CDR2 SYDVKM. V was pared by 6 bases and J by 0 bases, with 9 bases of the junction left unmatched. The CDR3 has 18 amino acids. Written as DNA, the CDR3 is TGTGCCAGCAGCCCAGGACTAGCGGGAGAGGGGAGCACAGATACGCAGTATTTT. It codes for CASSPGLAGEGSTDTQYF.

The chain combines TRBV27 with TRBJ2-7; TRBD1 agrees at 8 bases. The CDR3 totals 15 residues. Germline values: CDR1 MNHEY, CDR2 SMNVEV (reference sequence). Trimming took 3 bases from V and 5 from J; bases not matched to a gene: 9. The CDR3 DNA sequence: TGTGCCAGCAGTTTCTCGGACAGGGTCGCCCACGAGCAGTACTTC. Its translation is CASSFSDRVAHEQYF.

This clone was detected a few times. The chain combines TRBV5-6 with TRBJ2-7; 10 nucleotides match TRBD1. The CDR3 runs to 17 residues. V shed 2 bases, J shed 5 bases, and the junction held 13 bases outside the gene matches. The germline V gene encodes CDR1 SGHDT and CDR2 YYEEEE. The CDR3 spells CASSFSSFGGTGDEQYF. The CDR3 region has the DNA TGTGCCAGCAGCTTTTCTTCGTTTGGCGGGACAGGGGACGAGCAGTACTTC. Variable domain in full (rest from reference TRBV5-6 and TRBJ2-7): DAGVTQSPTHLIKTRGQQVTLRCSPKSGHDTVSWYQQALGQGPQFIFQYYEEEERQRGNFPDRFSGHQFPNYSSELNVNALLLGDSALYLCASSFSSFGGTGDEQYFGPGTRLTVT.

The chain couples TRBV6-2 or TRBV6-3 to TRBJ2-1; TRBD1 aligns across 9 bases. This CDR3 has 15 residues. The V gene end was trimmed by 0 bases and the J gene end by 8 bases; junction bases not matched to a gene: 5. The V gene's germline CDR1 is MNHEY and CDR2 SVGEGT. The CDR3 nucleotides read TGTGCCAGCAGTTACTCGACAGGGGGTGGCTATGAGCAGTTCTTC. Its protein product is CASSYSTGGGYEQFF.

The rearrangement links TRBV28 to TRBJ2-2; D ambiguous. Per the germline V gene, CDR1 is MDHEN and CDR2 is SYDVKM. V shed 1 base and J shed 5 bases, with 8 bases lying between them. The CDR3 length is 14 residues. The chain's CDR3 is CASSLSTETGELFF. The CDR3 DNA reads TGTGCCAGCAGTTTATCAACAGAGACCGGGGAGCTGTTTTTT.

This sequence joins TRBV4-3 and TRBJ2-3, with TRBD2 matching over 8 bases. The CDR3 runs to 15 residues. The V gene's germline CDR1 is LGHNA and CDR2 YSLEER. V was clipped by 3 bases and J by 1 base; unmatched bases: 3. The CDR3 loop is CASSHVSGGTDTQYF. DNA of the CDR3: TGCGCCAGCAGCCACGTTAGCGGGGGCACAGATACGCAGTATTTT.

This chain's CDR3 is CASRQPGGPEQFF. CDR3 sequence (DNA): TGTGCCAGCAGACAGCCGGGGGGGCCCGAGCAGTTCTTC. This sequence joins TRBV7-9 and TRBJ2-1, with TRBD2 matching over 8 bases. The CDR3 sequence is 13 residues long. Germline CDR1 reads SEHNR; CDR2 reads FQNEAQ (reference sequence). J lost 10 bases, V lost 6 bases, and 8 bases had no gene match.

The chain carries TRBV7-2 and TRBJ1-3; 7 nucleotides line up with TRBD1. Germline values: CDR1 SGHTA, CDR2 FQGNSA. The CDR3 runs 19 residues. The V gene end was trimmed by 0 bases and the J gene end by 10 bases; junction bases not matched to a gene: 21. DNA of the CDR3: TGTGCCAGCAGCTTAGCGCCTACAGGGGTCCTCCAGGAGGAGAGGACCATATATTTT. It translates to CASSLAPTGVLQEERTIYF.

The CDR3 sequence is CASSLGGARGGELFF. In DNA form, the CDR3 reads TGTGCCAGCAGCTTGGGAGGAGCTCGGGGCGGGGAGCTGTTTTTT. The chain is built from TRBV5-5 and TRBJ2-2; TRBD2 is a possible D gene (5 bases). CDR3 length equals 15 residues. The ends were cut back, 0 bases at V and 7 bases at J, with 13 bases in the middle. The germline V gene has CDR1 SGHKS and CDR2 YYEKEE (reference sequence).

In the case of this clone: The sample holds other DNA sequences that translate to the same CDR3. V gene TRBV12-3 or TRBV12-4 combines with J gene TRBJ2-7, with unresolved D. The length of the CDR3 is 12 residues. V lost 5 bases and J 6 bases, leaving 11 bases between the germline ends. DNA for the CDR3: TGTGCCAGCAGTCCCGGAGTGGGCGAGCAGTACTTC. This encodes CASSPGVGEQYF.

This clone was counted a single time. The chain is built from TRBV29-1 and TRBJ2-2, with D perhaps TRBD2 (6 bases). The CDR3 loop spans 13 amino acids. The germline CDR1 and CDR2 sequences are SQVTM and ANQGSEA. Trimming removed 1 base at V and 6 bases at J, with 9 bases between. CDR3 DNA sequence: TGCAGCGTTGAAGGGGAGGTGGCCGGGGAGCTGTTTTTT. Translation: CSVEGEVAGELFF.

This clone was observed once. The V gene is TRBV6-2 or TRBV6-3, the J gene TRBJ2-7, with D maybe TRBD2 (5 bases). CDR1 and CDR2 (germline): MNHEY, SVGEGT. The CDR3 extends over 12 amino acids. V was shortened by 2 bases and J by 7 bases, with 9 bases between the two germline ends. CDR3 amino acids: CASSYGSSEQYF. The CDR3 DNA is TGTGCCAGCAGTTACGGGAGCTCAGAGCAGTACTTC.

The J gene is TRBJ2-2, the V gene TRBV19; D gene uncertain. The CDR3 spans 15 residues. Germline V gives CDR1 LNHDA, CDR2 SQIVND (reference sequence). The V end was cut by 5 bases, the J end by 0 bases, with 10 bases between. CDR3 nucleotide sequence: TGTGCCAGTAGTCCCTTTTCTGCGAACACCGGGGAGCTGTTTTTT. Protein sequence: CASSPFSANTGELFF.

The chain has TRBV4-1 and TRBJ1-2; D is undetermined. Germline CDR1 MGHRA, CDR2 YSYEKL. V was clipped by 0 bases and J by 8 bases, with 7 bases between them. This CDR3 is built from 12 residues. The CDR3 spells CASSQDGEGYTF. The CDR3 nucleotides are TGCGCCAGCAGCCAAGATGGGGAGGGCTACACCTTC.

V and J are TRBV2 and TRBJ1-6; D ambiguous. Germline V gene lookup returns CDR1 SNHLY and CDR2 FYNNEI. The CDR3 consists of 17 residues. Deletions cut 3 bases from V and 1 base from J, with 13 bases between. Written as DNA, the CDR3 is TGTGCCAGCAGTGAGGGCCCGGGCGGGTCCTATAATTCACCCCTCCACTTT. Translation: CASSEGPGGSYNSPLHF.